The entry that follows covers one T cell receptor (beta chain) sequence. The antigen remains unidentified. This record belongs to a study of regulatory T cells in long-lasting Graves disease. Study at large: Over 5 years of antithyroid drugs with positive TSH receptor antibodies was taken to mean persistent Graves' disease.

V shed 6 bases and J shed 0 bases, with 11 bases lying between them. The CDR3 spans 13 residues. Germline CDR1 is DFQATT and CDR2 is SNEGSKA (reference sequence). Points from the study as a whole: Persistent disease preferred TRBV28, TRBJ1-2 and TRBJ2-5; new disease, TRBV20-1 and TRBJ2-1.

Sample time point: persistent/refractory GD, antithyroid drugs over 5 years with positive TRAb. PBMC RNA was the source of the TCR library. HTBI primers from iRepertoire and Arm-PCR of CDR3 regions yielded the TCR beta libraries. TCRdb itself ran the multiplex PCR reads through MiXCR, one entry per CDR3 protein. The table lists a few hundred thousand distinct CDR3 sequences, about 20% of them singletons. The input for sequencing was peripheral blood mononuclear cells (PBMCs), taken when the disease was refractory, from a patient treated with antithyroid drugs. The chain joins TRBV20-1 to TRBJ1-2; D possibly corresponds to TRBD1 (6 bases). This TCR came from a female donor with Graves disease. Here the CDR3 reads CSARGKANYGYTF. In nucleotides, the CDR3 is TGCAGTGCCAGGGGCAAAGCTAACTATGGCTACACCTTC.